Listed here are 23 T cell receptor beta chains from one sample, sequenced in a study of blood T cell repertoires in COVID-19. Clones were read by immunoSEQ multiplex PCR, and TCRdb kept only the in-frame ones, dropping some. In the table there are roughly 280,000 clones, roughly 83% of which are singletons. The sequenced sample was peripheral blood. Source of these receptors: a man between 60 and 75 years old who had recovered from COVID-19.

This clone has a handful of counts. The chain employs TRBV4-1 and TRBJ2-7; maybe TRBD2 (6 bases). This CDR3 contains 15 residues. Per the germline V gene, CDR1 is MGHRA and CDR2 is YSYEKL. V lost 5 bases and J 3 bases, leaving 17 bases between the germline ends. The CDR3 bases are TGCGCCAGCAGCGCCGAGGCGGGACCGAACTACGAGCAGTACTTC. Translated, it gives CASSAEAGPNYEQYF.

The rearrangement joins TRBV28 to TRBJ1-5; D is possibly TRBD1 (5 bases). Germline-derived CDR1 and CDR2 are MDHEN and SYDVKM. Trimming stripped 6 bases from V and 16 bases from J, with 19 bases between. This CDR3 is 12 amino acids long. The CDR3 DNA sequence: TGTGCCAGCAGCTTAGGGTGGGGCAGACAACATTTT. Residues: CASSLGWGRQHF.

This chain uses TRBV7-9 with TRBJ2-5; 8 nucleotides agree with TRBD1. V lost 5 bases, J lost 1 base, and 6 bases stayed unmatched. Germline CDR1 is SEHNR and CDR2 is FQNEAQ (reference sequence). The CDR3 contains 15 residues. The CDR3 is CASSPLGTGQETQYF. In nucleotides, the CDR3 is TGTGCCAGCAGCCCTTTAGGGACAGGCCAAGAGACCCAGTACTTC.

This chain uses TRBV5-4 with TRBJ1-6; TRBD1 is a possible D gene (5 bases). Germline values: CDR1 SGHNT, CDR2 YYREEE (reference sequence). The V and J ends lost 1 base and 13 bases respectively, with 9 bases between them. The CDR3 sequence is 12 residues long. In nucleotides, the CDR3 is TGTGCCAGCAGCTTGCCAGGGTTCCCCCTCCACTTT. Residues: CASSLPGFPLHF.

The chain has TRBV5-5 and TRBJ1-2, with a possible D match to TRBD1 (5 bases). The CDR3 consists of 13 residues. V lost 5 bases, J lost 5 bases, and 13 bases lay in between. The V gene's germline CDR1 is SGHKS and CDR2 YYEKEE (reference sequence). CDR3 region: CASRRTPDYGYTF. CDR3 in DNA: TGTGCCAGCAGACGGACACCGGATTATGGCTACACCTTC.

V and J are TRBV18 and TRBJ1-4, with 7 bases fitting TRBD1. The CDR3 is made up of 15 amino acids. V dropped 3 bases and J dropped 5; count of bases not matched to a gene: 6. Germline CDR1 reads KGHSH; CDR2 reads LQKENI. The CDR3 region is CASSPDRARNEKLFF. The CDR3 coding sequence is TGTGCCAGCTCACCCGACAGGGCTCGAAATGAAAAACTGTTTTTT.

DNA of the CDR3: TGTGCCAGCAGAACAATACAGGGTCGGAACTCCTACAATGAGCAGTTCTTC. It translates to CASRTIQGRNSYNEQFF. The rearrangement links TRBV27 to TRBJ2-1, with D perhaps matching TRBD1 (6 bases). With 6 bases removed from V and 0 bases from J, the gap between germline ends came to 18 bases. This CDR3 comprises 17 residues. CDR1 and CDR2 (germline): MNHEY, SMNVEV (reference sequence).

This chain connects TRBV19 to TRBJ1-5; a weak D match, TRBD1 (5 bases). This CDR3 is built from 12 residues. Germline V gene sequence: CDR1 LNHDA, CDR2 SQIVND (reference sequence). V was clipped by 4 bases and J by 4 bases, with 5 bases between them. The CDR3 nucleotides are TGTGCCAGTAGTAAGGGGAATCAGCCCCAGCATTTT. It translates to CASSKGNQPQHF.

The chain recombines TRBV7-9 with TRBJ2-1, with a weak D call TRBD2 (6 bases). This CDR3 contains 16 residues. Germline assignment: CDR1 SEHNR and CDR2 FQNEAQ (reference sequence). Trimming took off 0 bases at V and 2 bases at J, with 11 bases between the two ends. CDR3 residues: CASSLAVGGPYNEQFF. The CDR3 region has the DNA TGTGCCAGCAGCTTAGCGGTGGGGGGTCCCTACAATGAGCAGTTCTTC.

In the case of this clone: The sample carries other DNA sequences with the same CDR3. The chain joins TRBV19 to TRBJ2-3; 11 nucleotides line up with TRBD1. This CDR3 comprises 14 residues. Unmatched junction bases numbered 4, after V lost 7 bases and J lost 4 bases. Germline loops: CDR1 LNHDA, CDR2 SQIVND (reference sequence). The CDR3 sequence: CASTPGQGADTQYF. For the CDR3, the DNA is TGTGCCAGTACCCCGGGACAGGGGGCAGATACGCAGTATTTT.

This chain links TRBV19 with TRBJ2-1, with 13 bases that match TRBD2. Germline CDR1 is LNHDA and CDR2 is SQIVND (reference sequence). The CDR3 spans 20 residues. V dropped 4 bases and J dropped 0; count of bases not matched to a gene: 12. For the CDR3, the DNA is TGTGCCAGTAGTACAACCCAGGGACTAGCGGGGCTAAGCTCCTACAATGAGCAGTTCTTC. This encodes CASSTTQGLAGLSSYNEQFF.

The chain couples TRBV10-3 to TRBJ2-5, with 8 bases lining up with TRBD1. V shed 10 bases and J 1 base; nucleotides not matched to a gene: 11. The length of the CDR3 is 15 residues. From germline, CDR1 is ENHRY and CDR2 SYGVKD. CDR3 in amino acids: CATSSDRGTQETQYF. The CDR3 region has the DNA TGTGCCACCTCGTCTGACAGGGGTACCCAAGAGACCCAGTACTTC.

In this sample, this clone turned up once. The J gene is TRBJ2-3, the V gene TRBV6-4, with TRBD2 matching over 10 bases. The CDR3 loop spans 17 amino acids. Germline loops: CDR1 MRHNA, CDR2 SNTAGT. V was clipped by 0 bases and J by 4 bases; unmatched bases: 7. The CDR3 DNA is TGTGCCAGCAGTGACTCCGAACTAGCGGGACACCCAGATACGCAGTATTTT. Its protein is CASSDSELAGHPDTQYF.

The J gene is TRBJ1-5, the V gene TRBV7-2, with D unresolved. The length of the CDR3 is 15 residues. Germline V lookup: CDR1 SGHTA, CDR2 FQGNSA. V lost 5 bases to trimming and J lost 3 bases, with 14 bases between them. The CDR3 loop reads CASSLSLDYNQPQHF. The CDR3 nucleotides are TGTGCCAGCAGCCTTTCCCTAGACTACAATCAGCCCCAGCATTTT.

V is TRBV5-4 and J is TRBJ2-1; tentative D call: TRBD2 (7 bases). CDR1 is SGHNT, CDR2 YYREEE, per germline (reference sequence). CDR3 length: 15 residues. Between the trimmed V and J ends, which lost 3 bases and 2 bases, there was a span of 12 bases. The CDR3 spells CASSSPGGPYNEQFF. CDR3 in DNA: TGTGCCAGCAGCTCCCCGGGGGGCCCCTACAATGAGCAGTTCTTC.

V gene TRBV30 combines with J gene TRBJ2-5; a possible D gene is TRBD2 (7 bases). There are 13 residues in the CDR3. The germline CDR1 and CDR2 sequences are GTSNPN and SVGIG (reference sequence). Trimming pared 5 bases from V and 7 bases from J, leaving 17 bases between. The DNA of the CDR3 is TGTGCCTGGGGGGACATAGCGGGTCGGACCCAGTACTTC. Protein product: CAWGDIAGRTQYF.

The V and J genes are TRBV5-1 and TRBJ1-2, with a possible D match to TRBD1 (6 bases). V was pared by 0 bases and J by 2 bases, with 11 bases between. The CDR3 is 15 amino acids. Germline-derived CDR1 and CDR2 are SGHRS and YFSETQ. CDR3 sequence reads: CASSLGRGYNYGYTF. As DNA, the CDR3 is TGCGCCAGCAGCTTGGGCAGGGGCTACAACTATGGCTACACCTTC.

V is TRBV2 and J is TRBJ1-1, with D possibly being TRBD1 (5 bases). Germline CDR1 SNHLY, CDR2 FYNNEI. The CDR3 loop spans 14 amino acids. Trimming took off 6 bases at V and 0 bases at J, with 11 bases between the two ends. The CDR3 is CASRLRQLNTEAFF. The CDR3 DNA sequence: TGTGCCAGCAGACTCCGACAGCTGAACACTGAAGCTTTCTTT.

V usage is TRBV5-1 and J usage is TRBJ1-3; D is perhaps TRBD1 (5 bases). Between the trimmed V and J ends, which lost 6 bases and 4 bases, there was a span of 14 bases. The germline V gene has CDR1 SGHRS and CDR2 YFSETQ. This CDR3 has 14 amino acids. This CDR3 is CASKPVEGGNTIYF. CDR3 nucleotides: TGCGCCAGCAAACCCGTGGAGGGGGGAAACACCATATATTTT.

The chain links TRBV27 to TRBJ2-3; D possibly corresponds to TRBD1 (6 bases). The length of the CDR3 is 13 residues. Germline CDR1 is MNHEY and CDR2 is SMNVEV (reference sequence). V dropped 3 bases and J dropped 6 bases, with 10 bases sitting between them. The CDR3: CASSLRGFDTQYF. CDR3 in DNA: TGTGCCAGCAGTTTGAGGGGGTTCGATACGCAGTATTTT.

V and J are TRBV6-5 and TRBJ1-3; D unresolved. Trimming stripped 0 bases from V and 2 bases from J, with 11 bases between. This CDR3 is 16 amino acids long. Germline V gene data show CDR1 as MNHEY and CDR2 as SVGAGI. DNA of the CDR3: TGTGCCAGCAGTTACTCCGGCACAGATCCTGGAAACACCATATATTTT. It specifies CASSYSGTDPGNTIYF.

The chain employs TRBV2 and TRBJ2-3; 10 nucleotides agree with TRBD2. V gave up 11 bases and J gave up 6 bases; unmatched junction bases: 8. Germline V gives CDR1 SNHLY, CDR2 FYNNEI. CDR3 length: 13 residues. The CDR3 loop reads CAGSGRRGDTQYF. The CDR3 nucleotides read TGTGCCGGTAGCGGGAGGAGGGGGGATACGCAGTATTTT.

This sequence joins TRBV7-3 and TRBJ2-7; D possibly corresponds to TRBD1 (5 bases). This CDR3 is 14 amino acids long. Germline V gene lookup returns CDR1 SGHTA and CDR2 FQGTGA. The V and J ends lost 5 bases and 2 bases respectively, with 13 bases between them. For the CDR3, the DNA is TGTGCCAGCAGCCCCCGGCAGGGTACCTACGAGCAGTACTTC. It translates to CASSPRQGTYEQYF.